A single T cell receptor beta chain is shown here with its context. Its antigen is not known. Cells sorted by CD45RO/CCR7/CD25/CD127/CD95/CD27 comprised CD4+ naive, central memory, regulatory and stem cell-like memory cells. This entry is derived from a study of beta chain features in type 1 diabetes. Study-level points and caveats: More deletions and fewer insertions at VDJ junctions were found in patients with type 1 diabetes. Across all four CD4+ subsets, people with type 1 diabetes showed modestly shorter TCRB CDR3s. High TCR expression in some cells could lead to their over-representation in cDNA sequencing.

The germline V gene encodes CDR1 MNHEY and CDR2 SMNVEV (reference sequence). The CDR3 has 15 amino acids. V trimming: 1 base; J trimming: 3 bases; junction bases outside the gene matches: 5. The investigators reverse transcribed all of the isolated RNA, so they sequenced expressed TCRB transcripts. Assay: immunoSEQ multiplex PCR; the TCRdb copy retains only in-frame clones and omits some. The repertoire has 130,000 or so clones, roughly 17% of them found once; the top ten carry roughly 2.5%. The sequence was obtained from a man between 18 and 35 years old with type 1 diabetes. The chain employs TRBV27 and TRBJ2-7; 8 bases are a match to TRBD2. Sequencing was performed on central memory CD4+ T cells from blood. This CDR3 is CASSLLREGFYEQYF. In DNA form, the CDR3 reads TGTGCCAGCAGTTTATTACGGGAGGGATTCTACGAGCAGTACTTC.